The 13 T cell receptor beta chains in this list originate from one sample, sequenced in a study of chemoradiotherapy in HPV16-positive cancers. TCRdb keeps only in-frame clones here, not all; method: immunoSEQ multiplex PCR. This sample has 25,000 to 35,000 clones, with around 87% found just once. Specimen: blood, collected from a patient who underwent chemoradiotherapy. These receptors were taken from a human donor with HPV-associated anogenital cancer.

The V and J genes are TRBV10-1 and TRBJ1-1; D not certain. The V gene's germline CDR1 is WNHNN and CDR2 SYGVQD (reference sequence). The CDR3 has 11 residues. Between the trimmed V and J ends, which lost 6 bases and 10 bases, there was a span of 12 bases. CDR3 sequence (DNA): TGCGCCAGCAGGGCGGACGGGAGAGCTTTCTTT. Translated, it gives CASRADGRAFF.

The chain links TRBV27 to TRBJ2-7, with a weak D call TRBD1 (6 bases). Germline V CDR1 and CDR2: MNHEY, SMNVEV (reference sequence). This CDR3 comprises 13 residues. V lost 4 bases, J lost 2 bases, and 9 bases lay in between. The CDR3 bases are TGTGCCAGCAGTTGGGGGCTCGCCTACGAGCAGTACTTC. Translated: CASSWGLAYEQYF.

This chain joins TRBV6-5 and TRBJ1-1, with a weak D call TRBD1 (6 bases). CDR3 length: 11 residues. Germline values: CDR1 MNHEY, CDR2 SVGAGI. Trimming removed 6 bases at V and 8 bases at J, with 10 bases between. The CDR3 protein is CASRRGTEAFF. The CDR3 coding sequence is TGTGCCAGCAGACGGGGGACAGAAGCTTTCTTT.

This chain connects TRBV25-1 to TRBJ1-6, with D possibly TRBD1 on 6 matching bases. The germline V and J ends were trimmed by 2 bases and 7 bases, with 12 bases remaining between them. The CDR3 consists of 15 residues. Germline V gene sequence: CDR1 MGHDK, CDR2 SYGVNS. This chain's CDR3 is CASSEVGGLNSPLHF. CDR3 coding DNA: TGTGCCAGCAGTGAAGTCGGGGGGCTGAATTCACCCCTCCACTTT.

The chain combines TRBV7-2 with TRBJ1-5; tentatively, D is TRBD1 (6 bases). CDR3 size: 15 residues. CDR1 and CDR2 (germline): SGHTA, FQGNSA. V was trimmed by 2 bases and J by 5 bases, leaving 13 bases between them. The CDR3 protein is CASSLRGGIDQPQHF. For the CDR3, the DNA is TGTGCCAGCAGCTTAAGGGGGGGGATAGATCAGCCCCAGCATTTT.

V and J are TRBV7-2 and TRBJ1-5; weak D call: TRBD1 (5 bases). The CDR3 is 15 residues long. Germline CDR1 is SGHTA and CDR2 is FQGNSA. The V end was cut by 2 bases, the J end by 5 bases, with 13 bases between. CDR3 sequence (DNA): TGTGCCAGCAGCTTATTGGGGCAGACCGATCAGCCCCAGCATTTT. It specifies CASSLLGQTDQPQHF.

CDR3 residues: CASSIGRVTEAFF. The CDR3 DNA is TGTGCCAGTAGTATTGGCAGGGTCACTGAAGCTTTCTTT. This chain joins TRBV19 and TRBJ1-1; tentative D call: TRBD1 (5 bases). Germline lookup yields CDR1 LNHDA and CDR2 SQIVND (reference sequence). The CDR3 loop spans 13 amino acids. V lost 3 bases, J lost 4 bases, and 9 bases lay in between. Drawing the rest from reference TRBV19 and TRBJ1-1, the complete variable domain is DGGITQSPKYLFRKEGQNVTLSCEQNLNHDAMYWYRQDPGQGLRLIYYSQIVNDFQKGDIAEGYSVSREKKESFPLTVTSAQKNPTAFYLCASSIGRVTEAFFGQGTRLTVV.

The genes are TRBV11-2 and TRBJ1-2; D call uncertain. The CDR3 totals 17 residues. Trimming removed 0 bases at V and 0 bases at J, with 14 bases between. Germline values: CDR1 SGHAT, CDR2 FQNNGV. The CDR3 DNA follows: TGTGCCAGCAGCTTAGATCTAGACTCTAAAGCTAACTATGGCTACACCTTC. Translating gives CASSLDLDSKANYGYTF.

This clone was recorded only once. CDR3: CASSRQGDTEAFF. CDR3 DNA: TGTGCCAGCAGCAGACAGGGGGACACTGAAGCTTTCTTT. This rearrangement joins TRBV7-3 to TRBJ1-1, with 9 bases that match TRBD1. CDR1 and CDR2 from the germline V gene are SGHTA and FQGTGA. This CDR3 spans 13 amino acids. V was pared by 5 bases and J by 3 bases, with 1 base of the junction left unmatched. Full variable domain (remainder filled in from reference TRBV7-3 and TRBJ1-1): GAGVSQTPSNKVTEKGKYVELRCDPISGHTALYWYRQSLGQGPEFLIYFQGTGAADDSGLPNDRFFAVRPEGSVSTLKIQRTERGDSAVYLCASSRQGDTEAFFGQGTRLTVV.

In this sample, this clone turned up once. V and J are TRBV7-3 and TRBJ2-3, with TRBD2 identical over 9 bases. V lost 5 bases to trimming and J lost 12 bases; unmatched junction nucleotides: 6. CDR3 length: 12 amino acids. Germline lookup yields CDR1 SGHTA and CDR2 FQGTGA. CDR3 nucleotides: TGTGCCAGCAGCCGTAGCGGGGGAATTCAGTATTTT. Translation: CASSRSGGIQYF.

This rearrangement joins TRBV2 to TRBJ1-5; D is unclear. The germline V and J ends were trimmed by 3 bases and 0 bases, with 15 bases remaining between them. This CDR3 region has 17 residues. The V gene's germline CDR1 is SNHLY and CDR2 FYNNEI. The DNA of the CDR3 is TGTGCCAGCAGTGATCTTCTCGGCAGAGATAGCAATCAGCCCCAGCATTTT. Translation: CASSDLLGRDSNQPQHF.

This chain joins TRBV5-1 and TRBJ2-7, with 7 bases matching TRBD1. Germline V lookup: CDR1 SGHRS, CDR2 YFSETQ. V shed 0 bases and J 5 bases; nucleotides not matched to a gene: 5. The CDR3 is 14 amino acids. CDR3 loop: CASSLAGQSNEQYF. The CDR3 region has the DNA TGCGCCAGCAGCTTGGCGGGACAGAGTAACGAGCAGTACTTC.

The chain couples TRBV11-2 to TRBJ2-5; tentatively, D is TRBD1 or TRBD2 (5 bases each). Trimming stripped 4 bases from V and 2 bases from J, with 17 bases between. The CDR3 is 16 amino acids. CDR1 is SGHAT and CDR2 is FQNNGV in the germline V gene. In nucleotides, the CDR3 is TGTGCCAGCAGCTCTATCCTGGGGGACGGACAAGAGACCCAGTACTTC. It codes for CASSSILGDGQETQYF.